The rows below give T cell receptor beta chains drawn from one sample of a study of blood T cell repertoires in COVID-19. Sequencing was performed with immunoSEQ multiplex PCR; in TCRdb, only in-frame clones are kept and a portion is missing. The table shows 150,000 or so clones, with 84% occurring only once. Sample: peripheral blood. The receptor set was obtained from a woman aged 45-65 years in a cohort sampled during active or convalescent COVID-19. Each CDR3 is given with its conserved first and last residue. D genes are given only for firm matches.

j_call cdr3_length d_call v_call cdr3_nt cdr3_aa
TRBJ2-2 15 . TRBV30 TGTGCCTGGAGTCCCCCGGACAAGAACACCGGGGAGCTGTTTTTT CAWSPPDKNTGELFF
TRBJ2-7 13 TRBD1 TRBV7-2 TGTGCCAGCAGCTCCAGGACAGGGATCGAGCAGTACTTC CASSSRTGIEQYF
TRBJ1-1 14 . TRBV9 TGTGCCAGCACTGCAGGGATACAGAACACTGAAGCTTTCTTT CASTAGIQNTEAFF
TRBJ2-2 15 TRBD2 TRBV19 TGTGCCAGTAGTATTTCCCTAGCGGACCCCGGGGAGCTGTTTTTT CASSISLADPGELFF
TRBJ1-2 13 TRBD1 TRBV20-1 TGCAGTGCTAGTCCTGGGACAGACTATGGCTACACCTTC CSASPGTDYGYTF
TRBJ2-1 14 TRBD1 TRBV19 TGTGCCAGTCACCCCGGGACAGTATACAATGAGCAGTTCTTC CASHPGTVYNEQFF
TRBJ1-1 15 . TRBV6-1 TGTGCCAGCAGTGAAGGTCAACAGCTGAACACTGAAGCTTTCTTT CASSEGQQLNTEAFF
TRBJ2-5 15 TRBD2 TRBV7-7 TGTGCTAGCAGCTCGGGAGCCGGGAGGCAAGAGACCCAGTACTTC CASSSGAGRQETQYF
TRBJ2-2 17 TRBD2 TRBV10-3 TGTGCCATCAGAGATCCGACTAGCGGGGGGGAAACCGGGGAGCTGTTTTTT CAIRDPTSGGETGELFF
TRBJ1-4 17 TRBD1 TRBV4-3 TGCGCCAGCAGCCAAGATAATTCCGGGACAGGGGGAGAAAAACTGTTTTTT CASSQDNSGTGGEKLFF
TRBJ1-1 13 TRBD1 TRBV3-1/TRBV3-2 TGTGCCAGCAGCCAATACAGGGGCACTGAAGCTTTCTTT CASSQYRGTEAFF
TRBJ2-1 14 TRBD1 TRBV29-1 TGCAGCGTTGTAGGGGGCCTTATGATGAATGAGCAGTTCTTC CSVVGGLMMNEQFF